The 23 T cell receptor beta chains in this list originate from one sample, sequenced in a study of T-cell memory formation after mild COVID-19. TCRdb ran MiXCR on the 5' RACE reads and lists one entry per CDR3 protein. The data contain a few hundred thousand distinct CDR3 sequences, 16% of them seen just once; the ten biggest clones take up roughly 21%. Sequencing was carried out using PBMCs or a T cell subset sorted from them (not recorded which). Receptor source: a man younger than 35 who had mild COVID-19 (a few samples of this study predate the infection). Cell type and time point are not known.

This clonotype was seen more than once but under ten times. The chain has TRBV29-1 and TRBJ2-2, with TRBD1 identical over 8 bases. Looked up from germline, CDR1 is SQVTM and CDR2 is ANQGSEA. CDR3 size: 14 residues. Trimming removed 6 bases from V and 2 bases from J; junction bases left unmatched: 5. The CDR3 DNA reads TGCAGCGTCGACAGGGGTCGCAACACCGGGGAGCTGTTTTTT. This gives the protein CSVDRGRNTGELFF.

The DNA for the CDR3 is TGTGCCAGCAGTTTATGGGACGCCCTTGGTGACTACACCTTC. This codes for CASSLWDALGDYTF. The chain recombines TRBV12-3 or TRBV12-4 with TRBJ1-2; possible D gene TRBD1, 5 bases. The CDR3 has 14 amino acids. Trimming removed 2 bases at V and 10 bases at J, with 17 bases between.

This clonotype has more than one count but fewer than ten. The rearrangement links TRBV3-2 to TRBJ2-2; the table's D call of TRBD2 was not tested on the DNA. TRBV3-2 is a pseudogene segment. The CDR3 covers 15 residues. The CDR3 loop is CASSPFGASTGELFF. DNA of the CDR3: TGTGCCAGCAGCCCGTTTGGAGCTAGCACCGGGGAGCTGTTTTTT.

The chain links TRBV5-1 to TRBJ1-6; D is perhaps TRBD1 (5 bases). Germline V gene lookup returns CDR1 SGHRS and CDR2 YFSETQ. V dropped 4 bases and J dropped 7 bases, with 15 bases sitting between them. The CDR3 length is 15 residues. CDR3 protein: CASSGNGARNSPLHF. CDR3 nucleotide sequence: TGCGCCAGCAGCGGGAACGGGGCTCGGAATTCACCCCTCCACTTT.

The chain combines TRBV7-9 with TRBJ1-4; tentative D call: TRBD1 (6 bases). The CDR3 runs to 15 residues. The V gene lost 2 bases and the J gene lost 5 bases, with 12 bases spanning the gap. Germline V gives CDR1 SEHNR, CDR2 FQNEAQ (reference sequence). The CDR3 DNA follows: TGTGCCAGCAGCTTATCAGGGGACGGCAATGAAAAACTGTTTTTT. Its protein is CASSLSGDGNEKLFF.

This clonotype has more than one count but fewer than ten. V usage is TRBV7-2 and J usage is TRBJ2-1, with TRBD1 matching over 8 bases. This CDR3 comprises 13 residues. J was trimmed by 8 bases and V by 7 bases; bases with no gene match: 7. CDR1 is SGHTA, CDR2 FQGNSA, per germline. The CDR3, as DNA: TGTGCCAGCATCTCCAGGGGGCGCCATGAGCAGTTCTTC. Amino acids: CASISRGRHEQFF.

Only a few counts were recorded for this clonotype. V and J are TRBV6-2 or TRBV6-3 and TRBJ1-5; D unclear. Looked up from germline, CDR1 is MNHEY and CDR2 is SVGEGT. This CDR3 has 16 amino acids. Trimming cost V 0 bases and J 0 bases, with 9 bases left between them. CDR3 loop: CASSYSARHSNQPQHF. The CDR3 coding sequence is TGTGCCAGCAGTTACTCCGCCAGGCATAGCAATCAGCCCCAGCATTTT.

This clonotype was counted between two and nine times. The chain is built from TRBV5-1 and TRBJ2-3; the D gene could be TRBD1 or TRBD2 (6 bases each). The CDR3 has 14 residues. Trimming pared 6 bases from V and 0 bases from J, leaving 11 bases between. Germline values: CDR1 SGHRS, CDR2 YFSETQ. CDR3: CASIEGGSTDTQYF. As DNA, the CDR3 is TGCGCCAGCATCGAAGGGGGGAGCACAGATACGCAGTATTTT.

V usage is TRBV20-1 and J usage is TRBJ2-3; no clear D gene. V lost 4 bases to trimming and J lost 4 bases, with 18 bases between them. The CDR3 runs to 15 residues. Looked up from germline, CDR1 is DFQATT and CDR2 is SNEGSKA (reference sequence). CDR3 sequence: CSANAVLPSADTQYF. The CDR3 bases are TGCAGTGCTAACGCAGTTCTACCCTCAGCAGATACGCAGTATTTT.

This clonotype turned up a few times. V usage is TRBV14 and J usage is TRBJ1-6; weak D call: TRBD1 (6 bases). CDR1 and CDR2 (germline): SGHDN, FVKESK. This CDR3 has 15 amino acids. The ends were cut back, 1 base at V and 7 bases at J, with 11 bases in the middle. This CDR3 is CASSQAWQGNSPLHF. CDR3 in DNA: TGTGCCAGCAGCCAAGCGTGGCAGGGGAATTCACCCCTCCACTTT.

The rearrangement joins TRBV12-3 or TRBV12-4 to TRBJ1-1; 7 bases map to TRBD1. The CDR3 extends over 14 amino acids. Trimming removed 3 bases from V and 5 bases from J; junction bases left unmatched: 6. The CDR3 spells CASSFLEGATEAFF. CDR3 nucleotides: TGTGCCAGCAGTTTTCTGGAGGGGGCTACTGAAGCTTTCTTT.

V usage is TRBV7-8 and J usage is TRBJ1-1; a weak D match, TRBD1 (5 bases). The CDR3 consists of 13 residues. Trimming removed 4 bases at V and 8 bases at J, with 14 bases between. CDR1 SGHVS and CDR2 FQNEAQ come from the germline V gene. The CDR3: CASSSSRDGEAFF. DNA of the CDR3: TGTGCCAGCAGCTCGAGCCGGGACGGGGAAGCTTTCTTT.

There are a few counts of this clonotype. The rearrangement links TRBV18 to TRBJ1-1, with D unresolved. V was trimmed by 3 bases and J by 1 base, leaving 12 bases between them. From germline, CDR1 is KGHSH and CDR2 LQKENI. The CDR3 covers 15 residues. In DNA form, the CDR3 reads TGTGCCAGCTCACCGCTGACGGCCTCGAACACTGAAGCTTTCTTT. The encoded protein is CASSPLTASNTEAFF.

The chain links TRBV4-1 to TRBJ2-2; weak D call: TRBD1 (5 bases). Germline CDR1 and CDR2: MGHRA and YSYEKL. Deletions cut 2 bases from V and 1 base from J, with 8 bases between. This CDR3 region has 15 residues. CDR3 region: CASSQMQGNTGELFF. The CDR3 DNA sequence: TGCGCCAGCAGCCAAATGCAGGGGAACACCGGGGAGCTGTTTTTT.

This clonotype was picked up a small number of times. The rearrangement joins TRBV15 to TRBJ1-2; D is unclear. From germline, CDR1 is LNHNV and CDR2 YYDKDF (reference sequence). Trimming shortened V by 0 bases and J by 7 bases, and 15 bases separated the two germline ends. The CDR3 contains 15 residues. The CDR3 nucleotides are TGTGCCACCAGCAGAGATCTCAGAAGGGAAGCTGGCTACACCTTC. This codes for CATSRDLRREAGYTF.

This clonotype has a count of ten or more. The rearrangement links TRBV4-1 to TRBJ2-7; maybe TRBD1 (6 bases). This CDR3 spans 15 amino acids. CDR1 and CDR2 (germline): MGHRA, YSYEKL. Trimming removed 0 bases from V and 7 bases from J, with 16 bases in between. CDR3 sequence reads: CASSQEGGRGGEQYV. In DNA form, the CDR3 reads TGCGCCAGCAGCCAAGAGGGTGGCAGGGGTGGTGAGCAGTACGTC.

This chain uses TRBV20-1 with TRBJ2-2, with 10 positions matching TRBD2. CDR1 and CDR2 (germline): DFQATT, SNEGSKA (reference sequence). V dropped 3 bases and J dropped 5; count of bases not matched to a gene: 6. This CDR3 spans 15 amino acids. CDR3 nucleotides: TGCAGTGCTAGTTTCAGCGGGGGGGGTACCGGGGAGCTGTTTTTT. Translated: CSASFSGGGTGELFF.

The chain couples TRBV7-9 to TRBJ1-1, with 7 bases fitting TRBD1. Germline V CDR1 and CDR2: SEHNR, FQNEAQ (reference sequence). The CDR3 sequence is 14 residues long. V lost 5 bases, J lost 7 bases, and 10 bases stayed unmatched. This CDR3 reads CASSPPGQRLEAFF. The CDR3 nucleotides read TGTGCCAGCAGCCCACCGGGACAGCGGCTTGAAGCTTTCTTT.

This clonotype was seen only a few times. This chain links TRBV28 with TRBJ1-5; unclear D gene. The CDR3 extends over 15 amino acids. V shed 1 base and J shed 7 bases, with 14 bases lying between them. CDR1 MDHEN and CDR2 SYDVKM come from the germline V gene. The CDR3 here is CASSLFPGLWQPQHF. The DNA of the CDR3 is TGTGCCAGCAGTTTATTTCCGGGTCTTTGGCAGCCCCAGCATTTT.

This clonotype has only a few counts. CDR3 bases: TGTGCCACCAGTGAGGGGGCCACAGATACGCAGTATTTT. It translates to CATSEGATDTQYF. The rearrangement links TRBV24-1 to TRBJ2-3; possibly TRBD1 for D (6 bases). Germline-derived CDR1 and CDR2 are KGHDR and SFDVKD. Trimming took off 4 bases at V and 2 bases at J, with 6 bases between the two ends. This CDR3 spans 13 amino acids.

The table lists this clonotype with a few counts. This rearrangement joins TRBV7-9 to TRBJ2-1; D is ambiguous. The CDR3 is made up of 11 amino acids. Germline CDR1 reads SEHNR; CDR2 reads FQNEAQ (reference sequence). Trimming took 4 bases from V and 10 from J, leaving 8 bases between them. The CDR3 bases are TGTGCCAGCAGCTCCCGCGCGGAGCAGTTCTTC. Encoded protein: CASSSRAEQFF.

In this sample, this clonotype turned up a few times. The rearrangement joins TRBV29-1 to TRBJ1-1, with D uncertain. Germline assignment: CDR1 SQVTM and CDR2 ANQGSEA. CDR3 size: 13 residues. V gave up 3 bases and J gave up 0 bases, with 8 bases separating them. CDR3 sequence (DNA): TGCAGCGTTGATGAGGGTATGAACACTGAAGCTTTCTTT. It codes for CSVDEGMNTEAFF.

The chain employs TRBV7-8 and TRBJ2-7, with D possibly TRBD1 on 5 matching bases. CDR1 SGHVS and CDR2 FQNEAQ come from the germline V gene. The CDR3 totals 14 residues. The germline V and J ends were trimmed by 1 base and 1 base, with 8 bases remaining between them. The CDR3, as DNA: TGTGCCAGCAGCTTAGTCTCAGGGTCCTACGAGCAGTACGTC. This gives the protein CASSLVSGSYEQYV.